The T cell receptor beta chain described here comes from a study of T-cell reconstitution after alpha-beta-depleted transplantation in children. Construction of the TCRbeta library involved unique molecular identifiers. Each CDR3 protein gets one entry after TCRdb re-called the PCR reads with MiXCR. The data show 250,000 to 300,000 distinct CDR3 sequences, with 9.9% seen just once and roughly 9.1% held by the top ten. Many counts were recorded for this clonotype. Germline V gene sequence: CDR1 SGHAT, CDR2 FQNNGV. V lost 5 bases and J 0 bases, leaving 10 bases between the germline ends. The CDR3 has 15 amino acids.

The rearrangement uses TRBV11-2 and TRBJ1-4; D may be TRBD1 (5 bases). This specimen consisted of PBMCs from the stem cell graft donor, obtained from the stem cell graft. This TCR came from a human donor who donated a stem cell graft to a child with SCID. The CDR3 DNA is TGTGCCAGCAGCCCACAACAGGCAACTAATGAAAAACTGTTTTTT. Translating it yields CASSPQQATNEKLFF.